This T cell receptor beta chain was documented in a study of shared T cell receptors in the human thymus (dated by TCRdb to the early 2020s). Concerning the study at large: The study examined how the human thymus generates shared, self-reactive T-cell receptor alpha chains.

The receptor library was made with the immunoSEQ multiplex PCR assay. TCRdb's version of the immuneACCESS table is confined to in-frame rearrangements and falls short of the full clone set. An unresolved V gene accounts for under half of the shortfall where checked; the remainder is of unknown origin. This sample lists under 850,000 clones; roughly 88% were detected once. The biggest ten clones account for 0.0095% to 0.012% of the sample. Deletion took 4 bases off V and 1 base off J, with a span of 5 bases between the germline ends. CDR1 is given as MNHEY and CDR2 as SMNVEV, both from the germline V gene (reference sequence). Inclusive of the bounding cysteine and phenylalanine, the CDR3 is 13 residues long. The only DNA kept is the CDR3, 39 bases in frame from the first base. Notes on this clone: It lacks a known antigen. Base qualities are not recorded, but no much larger clone differs from it by a single base. Other nucleotide sequences from this sample produce the same CDR3.

Separately, the same data were catalogued under a study of human thymus T cells. Per that second paper: Immunologically healthy infants undergoing open corrective cardiac surgery for congenital heart defects in Finland were used as donors. Thymus tissue was obtained as surgical resects removed during corrective cardiac surgery. Usage of V and J gene segments appeared to be biased in both the thymic and the peripheral blood repertoires. Highly overlapping thymic TCR repertoires among unrelated individuals were reported in the related research. The study described the TCR alpha and beta repertoires in under ten infant thymus samples and four matching peripheral blood samples. The cohort included 5 or 6 male and two female infants, with donor ages spanning 7 to 244 days. Thymocytes were freed from the tissue by mechanical means and kept at -70 degrees C as pellets of roughly 8.5-31 million cells. A QIAsymphony instrument was used to extract genomic DNA from the frozen cell pellets. The immunoSEQ multiplex PCR assay was used to amplify the TCRB and TCRAD loci from a standardized amount of quality-controlled genomic DNA. Amplicons spanned the V(D)J region at a length sufficient to cover the CDR3 and identify V and J genes. Through the commercial immunoSEQ service, the amplicons were sequenced on an Illumina platform. Corrections for primer bias and sequencing errors followed previously described methods, while TCRAD and TCRB definitions were based on the IMGT database. Repertoires were analysed with immunoSEQ Analyzer 3.0 and VDJTools, covering basic statistics, V/J segment usage, diversity estimates, rarefaction and pairwise overlap. Diversity was estimated with Chao1, ChaoE, Efron-Thisted, Shannon and inverse Simpson indices, and also on datasets down-sampled to the smallest sample. Repertoire overlap was determined by strict matching of CDR3 nucleotide sequence, V gene and J gene, and Jaccard-based multidimensional scaling clustering was applied. On average, thymus samples yielded around 800,000 unique TCRB clonotypes, whereas blood samples yielded around 84,000.

Material: thymocytes. The V gene is TRBV27 and the J gene is TRBJ1-5, with no confident D gene call. The TCR comes from a boy under three years old with a congenital heart defect. Donor details come from another sample of the same person, matched by shared clones. The CDR3 amino acid sequence is: CASSSSSNQPQHF. Read as DNA, the sequence is TGTGCCAGCAGTTCCTCCAGCAATCAGCCCCAGCATTTT.